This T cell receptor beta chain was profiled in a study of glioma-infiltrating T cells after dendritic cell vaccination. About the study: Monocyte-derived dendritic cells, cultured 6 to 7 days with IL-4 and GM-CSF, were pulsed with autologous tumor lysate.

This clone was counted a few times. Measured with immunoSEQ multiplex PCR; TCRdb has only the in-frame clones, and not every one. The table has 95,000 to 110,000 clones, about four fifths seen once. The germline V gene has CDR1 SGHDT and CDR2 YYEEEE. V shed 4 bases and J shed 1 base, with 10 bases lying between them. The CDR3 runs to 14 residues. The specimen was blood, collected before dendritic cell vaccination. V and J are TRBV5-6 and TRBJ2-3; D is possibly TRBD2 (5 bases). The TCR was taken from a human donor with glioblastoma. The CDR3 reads CASSPGIGTDTQYF. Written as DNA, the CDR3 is TGTGCCAGCAGCCCCGGGATTGGCACAGATACGCAGTATTTT.